These 4 T cell receptor beta chains originate from one sample sequenced in a study of regulatory and conventional T cells in RAG deficiency. Profiled with immunoSEQ multiplex PCR; TCRdb holds only in-frame clones, not every one. Among fewer than 35,000 clones, 75% to 90% were seen once, and the ten largest hold 12% to 15%. These sequences were also reported in another study, on regulatory T cells. In that study: The PCR used 52 TRBV and 13 TRBJ primers.

The specimen was CD8+ T cells sorted from blood. These receptors came from a human donor in good health.

The sample holds one count of this clone. The CDR3 reads CASSLSGTQNQPQHF. In DNA form, the CDR3 reads TGTGCCAGCAGCCTCTCCGGGACACAAAATCAGCCCCAGCATTTT. The J gene is TRBJ1-5, the V gene TRBV13; D possibly corresponds to TRBD1 (6 bases). Trimming removed 5 bases from V and 4 bases from J, with 15 bases in between. The length of the CDR3 is 15 residues. Germline V gene data show CDR1 as PRHDT and CDR2 as FYEKMQ (reference sequence).

The DNA for the CDR3 is TGTGCCAGCAGCTTAGATCGTACCCCAGGGGTAGGCAATTCACCCCTCCACTTT. Translated: CASSLDRTPGVGNSPLHF. This chain uses TRBV7-6 with TRBJ1-6; D may be TRBD1 (6 bases). Trimming shortened V by 1 base and J by 7 bases, and 20 bases separated the two germline ends. The CDR3 runs to 18 residues. CDR1 and CDR2 from the germline V gene are SGHVS and FNYEAQ.

The chain carries TRBV28 and TRBJ1-1, with D maybe TRBD1 (6 bases). The V gene's germline CDR1 is MDHEN and CDR2 SYDVKM. The CDR3 loop spans 15 amino acids. Trimming left V 2 bases short and J 4 bases short, with 14 bases between. This CDR3 is CASSLGGQGGTEAFF. The CDR3 bases are TGTGCCAGCAGTTTAGGGGGGCAGGGCGGCACTGAAGCTTTCTTT.

The chain has TRBV7-9 and TRBJ2-3, with D perhaps matching TRBD1 (6 bases). CDR3 length: 14 amino acids. V dropped 5 bases and J dropped 3 bases, with 12 bases sitting between them. Germline V gives CDR1 SEHNR, CDR2 FQNEAQ (reference sequence). The CDR3 DNA reads TGTGCCAGCAGCCCGCAGGGGCCGACAGATACGCAGTATTTT. The encoded protein is CASSPQGPTDTQYF.